This TCR beta chain stems from a study of naive and memory T cell subsets. Ligated cDNA underwent four rounds of PCR with nested alpha and beta constant region primers and SP2. Alpha and beta constant region primers primed reverse transcription for blood and skin samples. TCRdb reprocessed the 5' RACE reads via MiXCR and lists one record per CDR3 protein. The sample includes more than 50,000 distinct CDR3 sequences, about 7.2% of them seen just once. The CDR3 is 14 residues long. The V gene's germline CDR1 is SNHLY and CDR2 FYNNEI. Trimming shortened V by 8 bases and J by 5 bases, and 15 bases separated the two germline ends. The study's findings and limits: The RNA method is potentially sensitive to activation and differentiation changes.

The library had UMIs added by 3' ligation of an oligonucleotide to TCR cDNA. This clonotype was observed many times. Its antigen is unknown. V is TRBV2 and J is TRBJ2-2; D may be TRBD1 or TRBD2 (5 bases each). The receptor comes from a male donor in good health. CDR3 protein: CASSGTDTTGELFF. Written as DNA, the CDR3 is TGTGCCAGCTCCGGGACGGATACTACCGGGGAGCTGTTTTTT.